This paragraph covers one TCR beta chain sequence. This sample was taken from a study of blood T cell repertoires in COVID-19. Study summary: Acute-phase and convalescent COVID-19 samples originated in the United States, Italy and Spain.

CDR3 size: 13 residues. From germline, CDR1 is SGHAT and CDR2 FQNNGV. Trimming removed 0 bases from V and 10 bases from J, with 12 bases in between. Original processing notes: Estimation of nucleated cell counts was performed using reference gene primer amplification. Produced via immunoSEQ multiplex PCR; TCRdb's table is partial and in-frame only. V and J calls and clone size follow that table, whereas D and trimming were derived from the DNA. Of about 24,000 clones detected, about 89% appear once; the ten largest clones hold about 25%. Sequences were obtained from peripheral blood. This chain connects TRBV11-2 to TRBJ1-1; D may be TRBD1 (5 bases). The sequence was obtained from a man between 65 and 85 years old with COVID-19, enrolled during active disease. The DNA of the CDR3 is TGTGCCAGCAGCTTAGAGGTAGGGGCCCGAGCTTTCTTT. The encoded protein is CASSLEVGARAFF.